The 32 T cell receptor beta chains listed next were all sequenced from one sample in a study of T cells expressing NK-cell markers. With the 5' RACE reads reprocessed, TCRdb shows one record per CDR3 protein and no DNA. This sample's clone table lists 200,000 to 300,000 distinct CDR3 sequences. Input material: blood T cells: a sorted CD56 or NKG2C T cell subset, CD4+ or CD8+ T cells, or bulk PBMC T cells (not recorded which). The receptors come from a man between 18 and 35 years old in good health.

CDR3 residues: CASSPRGDHEQYF. The chain carries TRBV4-2 and TRBJ2-7. Looked up from germline, CDR1 is LGHNA and CDR2 is YNFKEQ. This CDR3 comprises 13 residues.

The V gene is TRBV7-9, the J gene TRBJ2-3; TCRdb's D call, TRBD2, is unchecked because there is no DNA. Germline values: CDR1 SEHNR, CDR2 FQNEAQ (reference sequence). The CDR3 has 16 residues. CDR3 region: CASSLGLAGVADTQYF.

The chain recombines TRBV19 with TRBJ1-1; there is no DNA to check the TCRdb D call of TRBD1. The CDR3 runs to 13 residues. CDR1 is LNHDA and CDR2 is SQIVND in the germline V gene (reference sequence). This chain's CDR3 is CASIRDRNTEAFF.

The chain employs TRBV12-3 or TRBV12-4 and TRBJ2-6. The CDR3 covers 17 residues. CDR3 amino acids: CASSPNRQSSGANVLTF.

V gene TRBV4-2 combines with J gene TRBJ2-2. This CDR3 is built from 13 residues. CDR1 LGHNA and CDR2 YNFKEQ come from the germline V gene. CDR3 protein: CASSQDEGGELFF.

V gene TRBV5-6 combines with J gene TRBJ2-1; TCRdb indicates TRBD2, and absent DNA this call remains unverified. Germline V gene lookup returns CDR1 SGHDT and CDR2 YYEEEE. The CDR3 covers 13 residues. The CDR3 reads CASKGGSSNEQFF.

The gene calls are TRBV15 and TRBJ2-7. Germline CDR1 is LNHNV and CDR2 is YYDKDF (reference sequence). The CDR3 spans 15 residues. The CDR3 spells CATSRDRPPRGEQYF.

The chain uses TRBV7-2 and TRBJ1-4; TCRdb reports TRBD1, a call that lacks DNA to check it against. Germline V gene data show CDR1 as SGHTA and CDR2 as FQGNSA. The CDR3 covers 14 residues. The CDR3 loop is CASSQTGVEEKLFF. Using reference TRBV7-2 and TRBJ1-4 for the parts outside the CDR3, the full variable domain is GAGVSQSPSNKVTEKGKDVELRCDPISGHTALYWYRQSLGQGLEFLIYFQGNSAPDKSGLPSDRFSAERTGGSVSTLTIQRTQQEDSAVYLCASSQTGVEEKLFFGSGTQLSVL.

CDR3 protein: CASSPMHSSPGANVLTF. The chain has TRBV7-3 and TRBJ2-6. This CDR3 comprises 17 residues. Germline CDR1 reads SGHTA; CDR2 reads FQGTGA.

The J gene is TRBJ1-1, the V gene TRBV11-1; the D call from TCRdb, TRBD1, cannot be confirmed without DNA. This CDR3 spans 13 amino acids. From germline, CDR1 is SGHAT and CDR2 FQDESV (reference sequence). CDR3 protein: CASSLAADREAFF.

The rearrangement uses TRBV27 and TRBJ1-2; with no DNA, the TCRdb D assignment of TRBD1 cannot be verified. Germline V gene data show CDR1 as MNHEY and CDR2 as SMNVEV (reference sequence). This CDR3 is built from 14 residues. The CDR3 region is CASSPPGTGYGYTF.

The V gene is TRBV15, the J gene TRBJ2-3; the TCRdb call, TRBD2, lacks DNA for checking. The CDR3 contains 17 residues. Germline values: CDR1 LNHNV, CDR2 YYDKDF (reference sequence). The CDR3 spells CATSRGPILAGEDTQYF.

The chain joins TRBV10-3 to TRBJ1-1; without DNA, the TCRdb call of TRBD1 cannot be checked. Germline CDR1 and CDR2: ENHRY and SYGVKD. The CDR3 runs 11 residues. The CDR3 sequence is CASTGLDEAFF.

J is TRBJ2-7 and V is TRBV20-1; no DNA is available, so the TRBD2 call from TCRdb remains unchecked. The CDR3 covers 18 residues. Germline CDR1 reads DFQATT; CDR2 reads SNEGSKA (reference sequence). CDR3 region: CSAREGVLRASGRLEQYF.

The chain employs TRBV23-1 and TRBJ2-3. TRBV23-1 is recorded as an ORF, its role being uncertain. The length of the CDR3 is 14 residues. CDR3 sequence reads: CASSLTLPTDTQYF.

This chain joins TRBV7-2 and TRBJ2-3. Germline-derived CDR1 and CDR2 are SGHTA and FQGNSA. This CDR3 is built from 15 residues. The CDR3 protein is CASSLGKGPTDTQYF. The full variable domain, with the rest looked up from reference TRBV7-2 and TRBJ2-3, is GAGVSQSPSNKVTEKGKDVELRCDPISGHTALYWYRQSLGQGLEFLIYFQGNSAPDKSGLPSDRFSAERTGGSVSTLTIQRTQQEDSAVYLCASSLGKGPTDTQYFGPGTRLTVL.

This chain connects TRBV12-3 or TRBV12-4 to TRBJ2-5. The CDR3 sequence is 13 residues long. Here the CDR3 reads CASRRSNTETQYF.

The rearrangement uses TRBV18 and TRBJ1-3. The CDR3 has 15 amino acids. The V gene's germline CDR1 is KGHSH and CDR2 LQKENI. CDR3: CASSPSSFSGNTIYF. The complete variable domain, with remaining parts taken from reference TRBV18 and TRBJ1-3, reads NAGVMQNPRHLVRRRGQEARLRCSPMKGHSHVYWYRQLPEEGLKFMVYLQKENIIDESGMPKERFSAEFPKEGPSILRIQQVVRGDSAAYFCASSPSSFSGNTIYFGEGSWLTVV.

The rearrangement uses TRBV4-1 and TRBJ2-5; TCRdb's assignment of TRBD2 cannot be checked, as there is no DNA. The CDR3 is made up of 19 amino acids. Looked up from germline, CDR1 is MGHRA and CDR2 is YSYEKL. This chain's CDR3 is CASSQGIGLGLAVSETQYF.

The chain uses TRBV11-2 and TRBJ1-1; TCRdb's D call, TRBD1, is unchecked because there is no DNA. Germline-derived CDR1 and CDR2 are SGHAT and FQNNGV. The CDR3 is 13 residues long. The CDR3 loop is CASSQGGLAEAFF.

The V call is TRBV5-1, the J call TRBJ2-1. CDR1 and CDR2 (germline): SGHRS, YFSETQ. The length of the CDR3 is 14 residues. The CDR3 sequence is CASSIMSSYNEQFF.

The rearrangement links TRBV4-2 to TRBJ1-5. Germline V gene lookup returns CDR1 LGHNA and CDR2 YNFKEQ. The CDR3 totals 17 residues. The CDR3 here is CASSQDPARLGGQPQHF.

The chain carries TRBV20-1 and TRBJ1-5; as DNA is missing, the TRBD1 call by TCRdb cannot be tested. The CDR3 has 14 residues. Germline loops: CDR1 DFQATT, CDR2 SNEGSKA (reference sequence). CDR3 sequence reads: CSAARDRYSQPQHF.

The gene calls are TRBV5-1 and TRBJ2-3; checking the TCRdb D call of TRBD1 is not possible without DNA. The CDR3 length is 15 residues. The germline gives CDR1 SGHRS, CDR2 YFSETQ. CDR3 sequence reads: CASFFGTQGTDTQYF.

CDR3: CSAKPSETQYF. The chain is built from TRBV20-1 and TRBJ2-5. This CDR3 contains 11 residues. Germline loops: CDR1 DFQATT, CDR2 SNEGSKA (reference sequence).

Here the CDR3 reads CASSSTDTGGYTF. The V and J genes are TRBV5-6 and TRBJ1-2; TCRdb designates TRBD1, a call that cannot be tested without DNA. The germline V gene has CDR1 SGHDT and CDR2 YYEEEE. The CDR3 has 13 amino acids.

The chain has TRBV5-1 and TRBJ2-4; without DNA, the TCRdb call of TRBD1 cannot be checked. Germline V gene sequence: CDR1 SGHRS, CDR2 YFSETQ. There are 15 residues in the CDR3. CDR3 residues: CASSLAGPKVDIQYF.

V and J are TRBV6-5 and TRBJ2-1; TCRdb returns TRBD1, unconfirmable since there is no DNA. Germline loops: CDR1 MNHEY, CDR2 SVGAGI. This CDR3 contains 16 residues. The CDR3 here is CASSYPPTGGNNEQFF.

The chain recombines TRBV5-1 with TRBJ2-1. The CDR3 sequence is 14 residues long. Germline assignment: CDR1 SGHRS and CDR2 YFSETQ. CDR3 region: CASRSLAAYNEQFF.

The J gene is TRBJ2-5, the V gene TRBV5-1; TCRdb returns TRBD2, unconfirmable since there is no DNA. CDR1 is SGHRS, CDR2 YFSETQ, per germline. The CDR3 covers 15 residues. CDR3 sequence: CASSLTRGLQETQYF.

The rearrangement links TRBV12-3 or TRBV12-4 to TRBJ2-1. This CDR3 spans 14 amino acids. CDR3 protein: CASSFLRGYNEQFF.

This sequence joins TRBV6-1 and TRBJ1-1; with no DNA, the TCRdb D assignment of TRBD1 cannot be verified. The V gene's germline CDR1 is MNHNS and CDR2 SASEGT. The length of the CDR3 is 14 residues. The CDR3 region is CASRPYSPGQEAFF.